This record looks at one TCR beta chain sequence and its context. This specimen belongs to a study of patients and donors after allogeneic stem cell transplantation. V dropped 3 bases and J dropped 3 bases, with 10 bases sitting between them. Germline V CDR1 and CDR2: SGHDT, YYEEEE. CDR3 length equals 13 residues. One entry per CDR3 protein, called by TCRdb with MiXCR from the RT-PCR reads. The sample carries 200,000 to 250,000 distinct CDR3 sequences, over 12% recorded once. The TCR sequence derives from a human donor who was either an allogeneic HSCT recipient or a stem cell or donor lymphocyte infusion donor (not recorded which). It is not recorded whose cells these are; they may come from a transplant donor. The sample was blood, either unsorted or a sorted T cell fraction (not recorded which). V and J are TRBV5-6 and TRBJ2-7; TRBD1 might be the D (5 bases). DNA of the CDR3: TGTGCCAGCAGCTGGACAAAGAACTACGAGCAGTACTTC. Translated, it gives CASSWTKNYEQYF.